The rows below give T cell receptor beta chains drawn from one sample of a study of T-cell memory formation after mild COVID-19. TCRdb reanalysed the 5' RACE reads using MiXCR and keeps one entry per CDR3 protein. Of some 130,000 distinct CDR3 sequences listed, under 30% are singletons. The sample was PBMCs or a T cell subset sorted from them (not recorded which). The receptors here all came from an adult woman who had mild COVID-19 (a few samples of this study predate the infection). Cell type and time point are not known. Each CDR3 is given with its conserved first and last residue. Each record gives: J gene, clone size, V gene, D gene, CDR3 DNA, CDR3 protein. A D gene is named only where the DNA matches it firmly. Size values are once, few and many counts, or a class for expanded clones, and some rows have none.

j_call: TRBJ1-1; clone_size: .; v_call: TRBV7-9; d_call: .; cdr3_nt: TGTGCCAGCAGCTTAGATCCGGGGGCAGCTTTCTTT; cdr3_aa: CASSLDPGAAFF
j_call: TRBJ1-1; clone_size: few; v_call: TRBV12-3/TRBV12-4; d_call: TRBD1; cdr3_nt: TGTGCCAGCAGCCTACAGGGGGCCTGGAACACTGAAGCTTTCTTT; cdr3_aa: CASSLQGAWNTEAFF
j_call: TRBJ2-5; clone_size: .; v_call: TRBV2; d_call: TRBD2; cdr3_nt: TGTGCCAGCAGTCGGTGGTTTAGCGGGACACAAGAGACCCAGTACTTC; cdr3_aa: CASSRWFSGTQETQYF
j_call: TRBJ2-7; clone_size: .; v_call: TRBV7-8; d_call: TRBD1; cdr3_nt: TGTGCCAGCAGCACCCGGGACAGTGAGAGCTCCTACGAGCAGTACTTC; cdr3_aa: CASSTRDSESSYEQYF
j_call: TRBJ2-7; clone_size: few; v_call: TRBV5-1; d_call: .; cdr3_nt: TGCGCCAGCAGATTAAGGGCAGGGGCCTACGAGCAGTACTTC; cdr3_aa: CASRLRAGAYEQYF
j_call: TRBJ2-7; clone_size: few; v_call: TRBV13; d_call: TRBD2; cdr3_nt: TGTGCCAGCAGCTTAGGTCCGGGAGGATTCGCCTACGAGCAGTACTTC; cdr3_aa: CASSLGPGGFAYEQYF
j_call: TRBJ2-1; clone_size: few; v_call: TRBV23-1; d_call: .; cdr3_nt: TGCGCCAGCAGTCGGCTATCAGGGGGGAATGAGCAGTTCTTC; cdr3_aa: CASSRLSGGNEQFF
j_call: TRBJ2-7; clone_size: .; v_call: TRBV5-4; d_call: TRBD2; cdr3_nt: TGTGCCAGCAGCTACAAGCGGGAGCACTCCTACGAGCAGTACTTC; cdr3_aa: CASSYKREHSYEQYF
j_call: TRBJ2-1; clone_size: few; v_call: TRBV7-3; d_call: TRBD2; cdr3_nt: TGTGCCAGCAGCCTCATAGCGGGGGCGGCCTACAATGAGCAGTTCTTC; cdr3_aa: CASSLIAGAAYNEQFF
j_call: TRBJ2-5; clone_size: few; v_call: TRBV7-2; d_call: TRBD2; cdr3_nt: TGTGCCAGCAGCTTAGCGGGGGCTAGCGGGAGGGCCCTCGGAGAGACCCAGTACTTC; cdr3_aa: CASSLAGASGRALGETQYF
j_call: TRBJ2-1; clone_size: .; v_call: TRBV4-1; d_call: TRBD2; cdr3_nt: TGCGCCAGCAGCCAAGTTGCGGGAGGGAGGAATGAGCAGTTCTTC; cdr3_aa: CASSQVAGGRNEQFF
j_call: TRBJ2-5; clone_size: few; v_call: TRBV20-1; d_call: .; cdr3_nt: TGCAGTGCAGATAAACTGGGAGAAAGAAGATTGGCCCAGTACTTC; cdr3_aa: CSADKLGERRLAQYF
j_call: TRBJ2-6; clone_size: .; v_call: TRBV19; d_call: .; cdr3_nt: TGTGCCAGTAGTATAAGCTCCGTCTGGGCCAACGTCCTGACTTTC; cdr3_aa: CASSISSVWANVLTF
j_call: TRBJ2-5; clone_size: .; v_call: TRBV3-1; d_call: .; cdr3_nt: TGTGCCAGCAGCCAAGACCCTCGTCCCTTAGGGGACCAAGAGACCCAGTACTTC; cdr3_aa: CASSQDPRPLGDQETQYF
j_call: TRBJ2-7; clone_size: .; v_call: TRBV7-3; d_call: .; cdr3_nt: TGTGCCAGTTCCGAGACTAAGGCGTCCGAGCAGTACTTC; cdr3_aa: CASSETKASEQYF
j_call: TRBJ2-1; clone_size: once; v_call: TRBV24-1; d_call: TRBD2; cdr3_nt: TGTGCCACCAGTGATTCTAGGACTAGCGACCTCTCCTACAATGAGCAGTTCTTC; cdr3_aa: CATSDSRTSDLSYNEQFF
j_call: TRBJ2-3; clone_size: .; v_call: TRBV7-9; d_call: .; cdr3_nt: TGTGCCAGCAGCCCTCTTATCGTCACAGATACGCAGTATTTT; cdr3_aa: CASSPLIVTDTQYF
j_call: TRBJ2-1; clone_size: .; v_call: TRBV27; d_call: .; cdr3_nt: TGTGCCAGCATTGGTACCGGGACACATTACAATGAGCAGTTCTTC; cdr3_aa: CASIGTGTHYNEQFF
j_call: TRBJ1-1; clone_size: .; v_call: TRBV7-9; d_call: .; cdr3_nt: TGTGCCAGCAGCCCGACCGGCGGGTATGGGAGAAACACTGAAGCTTTCTTT; cdr3_aa: CASSPTGGYGRNTEAFF
j_call: TRBJ1-2; clone_size: few; v_call: TRBV29-1; d_call: TRBD1; cdr3_nt: TGCAGCGTTACTACTCCGGGACAGGGAGCCTATGGCTACACCTTC; cdr3_aa: CSVTTPGQGAYGYTF
j_call: TRBJ2-5; clone_size: .; v_call: TRBV7-6; d_call: TRBD1; cdr3_nt: TGTGCCAGCAGCTTATATCTTAGACAGGGGGCTCGGGAGACCCAGTACTTC; cdr3_aa: CASSLYLRQGARETQYF
j_call: TRBJ2-7; clone_size: few; v_call: TRBV12-3/TRBV12-4; d_call: TRBD1; cdr3_nt: TGTGCCAGCAGTTTTGACCTCCCCGGGACAGGGCACCACGAGCAGTACTTC; cdr3_aa: CASSFDLPGTGHHEQYF